This T cell receptor (beta chain) emerged from a study of Ad26.COV2.S vaccination and SARS-CoV-2 variants. Study summary: Administration of Ad26.COV2.S was intramuscular, either once or twice 56 days apart. Study observations and caveats: The breadth of spike-specific CD8+ and CD4+ T cell responses after vaccination was reportedly substantial.

As to treatment: some 19 received Ad26.COV2.S at low or high dose, single or two shots; roughly five received placebo; per-sample allocation not given. Collection of the samples took place on day 63 after the first injection of vaccine or placebo. Expression of Wuhan-strain SARS-CoV-2 spike came from the Ad26 vector that formed the vaccine. The CDR3 runs to 13 residues. V lost 5 bases and J lost 6; bases outside the gene matches: 7. The germline V gene encodes CDR1 MDHEN and CDR2 SYDVKM. In regard to this clone: Its antigen is not known.

Profiling relied on immunoSEQ multiplex PCR, and the TCRdb table lists in-frame clones only, not all of them. The sample yields fewer than 500,000 clones, about 90% seen once. The TCR originated in a person aged 18-60 years who received the Ad26.COV2.S COVID-19 vaccine or a placebo. The chain is built from TRBV28 and TRBJ2-7, with TRBD2 matching 7 bases. Sample: peripheral blood, taken in a trial of Ad26.COV2.S vaccine versus placebo. The CDR3 sequence: CASSPQGGLEQYF. DNA for the CDR3: TGTGCCAGCAGTCCCCAGGGAGGGCTCGAGCAGTACTTC.